Here is one TCR beta chain with its context. These data are taken from a study of CD8 T cells in Susac syndrome. Study overall: Patients with Susac syndrome, at blood draw, were therapy-naive, on corticosteroids, or on intravenous immunoglobulin alone.

Germline CDR1 LGHDT, CDR2 YNNKEL (reference sequence). The germline V and J ends were trimmed by 4 bases and 5 bases, with 12 bases remaining between them. The CDR3 loop spans 15 amino acids. When the RNA was reverse transcribed, random hexamers were used with an input of about 0.5 to 1 ug. The TCR beta CDR3 was amplified by immunoSEQ multiplex PCR across 54 Vbeta, 13 Jbeta. TCRdb re-analysed the immunoSEQ multiplex PCR reads in MiXCR, keeping a single row per CDR3 protein. The sample lists about 190,000 distinct CDR3 sequences, approximately 94% occurring once. Sequencing used CD4+ T cells from PBMCs. J is TRBJ1-6 and V is TRBV3-1, with D unresolved. The TCR was taken from a human donor with Susac syndrome. The CDR3 nucleotides are TGTGCCAGCAGCCCTACACCGATCCATAATTCACCCCTCCACTTT. It is translated as CASSPTPIHNSPLHF. Drawing the rest from reference TRBV3-1 and TRBJ1-6, the complete variable domain is DTAVSQTPKYLVTQMGNDKSIKCEQNLGHDTMYWYKQDSKKFLKIMFSYNNKELIINETVPNRFSPKSPDKAHLNLHINSLELGDSAVYFCASSPTPIHNSPLHFGNGTRLTVT.